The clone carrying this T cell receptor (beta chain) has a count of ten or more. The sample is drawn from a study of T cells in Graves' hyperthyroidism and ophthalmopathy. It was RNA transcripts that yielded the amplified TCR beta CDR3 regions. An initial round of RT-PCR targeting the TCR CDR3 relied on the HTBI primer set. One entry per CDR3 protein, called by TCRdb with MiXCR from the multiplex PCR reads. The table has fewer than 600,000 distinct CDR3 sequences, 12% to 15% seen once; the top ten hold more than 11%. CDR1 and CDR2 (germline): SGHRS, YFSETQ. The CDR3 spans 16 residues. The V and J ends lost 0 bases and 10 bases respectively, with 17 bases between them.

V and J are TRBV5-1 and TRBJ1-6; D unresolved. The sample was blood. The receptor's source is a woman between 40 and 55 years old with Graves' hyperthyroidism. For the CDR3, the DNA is TGCGCCAGCAGCTTGGCCCCTCTGAGCGGAGGGTCACCCCTCCACTTT. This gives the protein CASSLAPLSGGSPLHF.